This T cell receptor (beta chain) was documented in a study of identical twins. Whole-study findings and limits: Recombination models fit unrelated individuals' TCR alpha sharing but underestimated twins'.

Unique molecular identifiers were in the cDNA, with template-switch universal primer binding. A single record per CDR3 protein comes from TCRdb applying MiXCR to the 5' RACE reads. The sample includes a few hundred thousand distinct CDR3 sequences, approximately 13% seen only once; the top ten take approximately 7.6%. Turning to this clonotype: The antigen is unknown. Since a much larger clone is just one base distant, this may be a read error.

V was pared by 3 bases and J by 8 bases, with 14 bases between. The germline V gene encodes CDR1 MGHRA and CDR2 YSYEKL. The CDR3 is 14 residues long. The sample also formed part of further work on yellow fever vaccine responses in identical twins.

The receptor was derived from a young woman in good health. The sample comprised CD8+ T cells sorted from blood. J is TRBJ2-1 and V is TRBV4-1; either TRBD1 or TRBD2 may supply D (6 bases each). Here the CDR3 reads CASSQGGPAYEQFF. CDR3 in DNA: TGCGCCAGCAGCCAGGGGGGCCCAGCTTATGAGCAGTTCTTC.